Listed here are 24 T cell receptor beta chains from one sample, sequenced in a study of blood T cell repertoires in COVID-19. TCRdb's copy holds only in-frame clones and misses some; the assay was immunoSEQ multiplex PCR. The profile covers 90,000 to 100,000 clones, with about 80% appearing a single time and around 22% taken by the ten largest. Specimen: peripheral blood. These TCRs come from a man aged 70 or older with acute or convalescent COVID-19.

CDR3 bases: TGTGCCAGCAGCCAAGGAGGGGGCCAGAGCAATCAGCCCCAGCATTTT. Translation gives CASSQGGGQSNQPQHF. The genes are TRBV3-1 (or the pseudogene TRBV3-2) and TRBJ1-5, with 7 bases that match TRBD1. CDR3 length equals 16 residues. Germline CDR1 and CDR2: LGHDT and YNNKEL (reference sequence). Trimming removed 1 base from V and 1 base from J; junction bases left unmatched: 4.

V gene TRBV18 combines with J gene TRBJ1-1; TRBD1 matches at 7 bases. With 1 base clipped from V and 3 bases from J, the junction kept 8 bases outside the gene matches. Per germline, CDR1 KGHSH and CDR2 LQKENI. CDR3 size: 16 residues. The DNA of the CDR3 is TGTGCCAGCTCACCACGGGACAGACATTGGGACACTGAAGCTTTCTTT. Translated, it gives CASSPRDRHWDTEAFF.

This sequence joins TRBV14 and TRBJ2-7, with D maybe TRBD1 (5 bases). CDR3 length: 13 amino acids. The V and J ends lost 5 bases and 6 bases respectively, with 14 bases between them. CDR1 and CDR2 from the germline V gene are SGHDN and FVKESK. The CDR3, as DNA: TGTGCCAGCAGCAGGGGTGGGATGGGCGAGCAGTACTTC. Amino acids: CASSRGGMGEQYF.

The chain combines TRBV4-1 with TRBJ2-5; D call uncertain. V gave up 1 base and J gave up 5 bases, with 11 bases separating them. The CDR3 runs to 14 residues. Germline values: CDR1 MGHRA, CDR2 YSYEKL. The CDR3 here is CASSQAGLGETQYF. CDR3 sequence (DNA): TGCGCCAGCAGCCAAGCTGGGCTCGGTGAGACCCAGTACTTC.

The chain joins TRBV3-1 (or the pseudogene TRBV3-2) to TRBJ1-4; 9 bases line up with TRBD1. Germline CDR1 and CDR2: LGHDT and YNNKEL (reference sequence). The CDR3 length is 16 residues. Trimming at V came to 4 bases and at J to 4 bases, leaving 7 bases not matched to a gene. CDR3 in DNA: TGTGCCAGCAGCCCTAGGGGACAGGGCTTTAATGAAAAACTGTTTTTT. It specifies CASSPRGQGFNEKLFF.

This chain connects TRBV27 to TRBJ1-4; no firm D call. With 1 base removed from V and 7 bases from J, the gap between germline ends came to 10 bases. In germline, CDR1 is MNHEY, CDR2 SMNVEV (reference sequence). This CDR3 is 14 amino acids long. The CDR3 DNA is TGTGCCAGCAGTTTATACACGTCGGGTGAAAAACTGTTTTTT. Its protein is CASSLYTSGEKLFF.

This clone was counted only a few times. The rearrangement links TRBV28 to TRBJ2-7; a possible D gene is TRBD2 (6 bases). This CDR3 has 11 residues. Germline assignment: CDR1 MDHEN and CDR2 SYDVKM. The V end lost 8 bases, the J end lost 5 bases, and 10 bases lay between the germline ends. The CDR3 DNA is TGTGCCAGCTCGGGGGTAGACGAGCAGTACTTC. Encoded protein: CASSGVDEQYF. Drawing the rest from reference TRBV28 and TRBJ2-7, the complete variable domain is DVKVTQSSRYLVKRTGEKVFLECVQDMDHENMFWYRQDPGLGLRLIYFSYDVKMKEKGDIPEGYSVSREKKERFSLILESASTNQTSMYLCASSGVDEQYFGPGTRLTVT.

This chain connects TRBV5-4 to TRBJ2-2; 11 nucleotides match TRBD2. The CDR3 sequence is 15 residues long. The V segment lost 5 bases and the J segment 1 base; nucleotides outside the gene matches: 1. In germline, CDR1 is SGHNT, CDR2 YYREEE (reference sequence). CDR3 DNA sequence: TGTGCCAGCAGGGGGACTAGCGGGAACACCGGGGAGCTGTTTTTT. Translating gives CASRGTSGNTGELFF.

This chain uses TRBV24-1 with TRBJ2-3; possible D gene TRBD1, 5 bases. The length of the CDR3 is 16 residues. Germline V gene data show CDR1 as KGHDR and CDR2 as SFDVKD. V shed 5 bases and J shed 4 bases, with 18 bases lying between them. The CDR3 sequence: CATSAQISGMPDTQYF. In DNA form, the CDR3 reads TGTGCCACCAGTGCTCAAATCTCAGGGATGCCAGATACGCAGTATTTT.

The rearrangement joins TRBV9 to TRBJ2-1, with 10 bases lining up with TRBD2. Per germline, CDR1 SGDLS and CDR2 YYNGEE. Trimming at V came to 4 bases and at J to 9 bases, leaving 7 bases not matched to a gene. The CDR3 consists of 14 residues. The CDR3 DNA is TGTGCCAGCAGCCCCTCCGGGACTAGCGTTGAGCAGTTCTTC. Translating gives CASSPSGTSVEQFF.

The chain carries TRBV4-1 and TRBJ2-7; D perhaps matches TRBD2 (5 bases). Germline CDR1 is MGHRA and CDR2 is YSYEKL. The CDR3 is made up of 15 amino acids. Trimming pared 1 base from V and 2 bases from J, leaving 12 bases between. CDR3 region: CASSQGSLAAYEQYF. In nucleotides, the CDR3 is TGCGCCAGCAGCCAAGGAAGTCTAGCTGCCTACGAGCAGTACTTC.

The chain employs TRBV29-1 and TRBJ1-5; D unresolved. Germline V gene lookup returns CDR1 SQVTM and CDR2 ANQGSEA. CDR3 length: 13 amino acids. The V end lost 2 bases, the J end lost 6 bases, and 11 bases lay between the germline ends. CDR3 DNA: TGCAGCGTTGAAAACGGTCGGGGTCAGCCCCAGCATTTT. This codes for CSVENGRGQPQHF. The entire variable domain, with the rest obtained from reference TRBV29-1 and TRBJ1-5, is as follows: SAVISQKPSRDICQRGTSLTIQCQVDSQVTMMFWYRQQPGQSLTLIATANQGSEATYESGFVIDKFPISRPNLTFSTLTVSNMSPEDSSIYLCSVENGRGQPQHFGDGTRLSIL.

The rearrangement uses TRBV28 and TRBJ2-1; TRBD2 is a possible D gene (5 bases). V lost 7 bases to trimming and J lost 0 bases, with 13 bases between them. The CDR3 has 15 residues. The germline V gene encodes CDR1 MDHEN and CDR2 SYDVKM. The DNA for the CDR3 is TGTGCCAGCATCTCGCTGGGGAGCTCCTACAATGAGCAGTTCTTC. Protein product: CASISLGSSYNEQFF.

This clone was observed once. The chain joins TRBV5-1 to TRBJ2-7, with D possibly being TRBD2 (5 bases). The germline V and J ends were trimmed by 4 bases and 1 base, with 12 bases remaining between them. CDR3 size: 14 residues. Germline CDR1 is SGHRS and CDR2 is YFSETQ. The CDR3 nucleotides read TGCGCCAGCAGCCCTTGGACGGGGTCCTACGAGCAGTACTTC. Amino acid sequence: CASSPWTGSYEQYF.

In its sample, this clone was seen once. The chain couples TRBV6-2 or TRBV6-3 to TRBJ2-3; maybe TRBD2 (5 bases). V dropped 2 bases and J dropped 6 bases, with 24 bases sitting between them. The CDR3 runs 18 residues. Germline V gives CDR1 MNHEY, CDR2 SVGEGT. The DNA for the CDR3 is TGTGCCAGCAGTTACGGCCTAGCCCTAATCCTCGGCGGGGATACGCAGTATTTT. It encodes CASSYGLALILGGDTQYF.

A single count supports this clone. The chain has TRBV2 and TRBJ2-3; a possible D gene is TRBD2 (5 bases). The germline V and J ends were trimmed by 3 bases and 1 base, with 8 bases remaining between them. The CDR3 totals 14 residues. Germline V gene data show CDR1 as SNHLY and CDR2 as FYNNEI. This chain's CDR3 is CASSDSSRTDTQYF. CDR3 in DNA: TGTGCCAGCAGTGATTCTAGCCGCACAGATACGCAGTATTTT.

This rearrangement joins TRBV5-4 to TRBJ2-5, with 8 bases fitting TRBD2. This CDR3 has 15 residues. Germline loops: CDR1 SGHNT, CDR2 YYREEE (reference sequence). V shed 3 bases, J shed 5 bases, and the junction held 9 bases outside the gene matches. The chain's CDR3 is CASSSSSTSEETQYF. For the CDR3, the DNA is TGTGCCAGCAGCTCAAGTTCGACTAGCGAGGAGACCCAGTACTTC. Full variable domain (remainder filled in from reference TRBV5-4 and TRBJ2-5): ETGVTQSPTHLIKTRGQQVTLRCSSQSGHNTVSWYQQALGQGPQFIFQYYREEENGRGNFPPRFSGLQFPNYSSELNVNALELDDSALYLCASSSSSTSEETQYFGPGTRLLVL.

The V call is TRBV28, the J call TRBJ2-5, with 9 bases identical to TRBD1. Trimming took 5 bases from V and 9 from J; bases not matched to a gene: 10. This CDR3 contains 14 residues. Germline-derived CDR1 and CDR2 are MDHEN and SYDVKM. CDR3: CASSHRGPPRAQYF. The DNA of the CDR3 is TGTGCCAGCAGTCACAGGGGGCCCCCCAGGGCCCAGTACTTC.

The CDR3 here is CASSPPGQGVSGELFF. For the CDR3, the DNA is TGTGCCAGCAGCCCACCGGGACAGGGGGTTTCCGGGGAGCTGTTTTTT. The chain carries TRBV5-4 and TRBJ2-2; 11 bases align to TRBD1. The V gene end was trimmed by 4 bases and the J gene end by 6 bases; junction bases not matched to a gene: 8. Germline-derived CDR1 and CDR2 are SGHNT and YYREEE (reference sequence). The CDR3 is 16 amino acids.

This clone was observed a handful of times. This chain joins TRBV24-1 and TRBJ2-5; TRBD2 aligns across 9 bases. The CDR3 loop spans 14 amino acids. Germline V CDR1 and CDR2: KGHDR, SFDVKD. Germline trimming cut 4 bases from V and 4 bases from J; bases unmatched to any gene: 3. CDR3 protein: CATSDAGGGETQYF. CDR3 bases: TGTGCCACCAGTGACGCGGGAGGGGGAGAGACCCAGTACTTC.

This chain connects TRBV5-1 to TRBJ2-1; 8 bases are shared with TRBD2. This CDR3 contains 15 residues. With 1 base clipped from V and 5 bases from J, the junction kept 5 bases outside the gene matches. Per germline, CDR1 SGHRS and CDR2 YFSETQ. The CDR3 protein is CASSLMLAGNNEQFF. For the CDR3, the DNA is TGCGCCAGCAGCTTGATGCTAGCGGGTAACAATGAGCAGTTCTTC.

The V and J genes are TRBV20-1 and TRBJ1-1, with TRBD1 identical over 8 bases. The CDR3 loop spans 11 amino acids. CDR1 is DFQATT, CDR2 SNEGSKA, per germline (reference sequence). V lost 6 bases, J lost 11 bases, and 8 bases stayed unmatched. The CDR3 sequence: CSALDRERAFF. In DNA, the CDR3 is TGCAGTGCGCTGGACAGGGAAAGGGCTTTCTTT.

The CDR3 sequence: CATGAGALQETQYF. CDR3 sequence (DNA): TGTGCCACCGGAGCGGGAGCCCTCCAAGAGACCCAGTACTTC. This rearrangement joins TRBV27 to TRBJ2-5; TRBD2 matches at 8 bases. V was clipped by 10 bases and J by 1 base; unmatched bases: 8. CDR3 length: 14 amino acids. Germline V lookup: CDR1 MNHEY, CDR2 SMNVEV (reference sequence).

This chain links TRBV19 with TRBJ2-1; 9 bases fit TRBD1. Losses at the gene ends were 0 bases for V and 5 bases for J; bases not matched to a gene: 17. The length of the CDR3 is 20 residues. CDR1 and CDR2 (germline): LNHDA, SQIVND (reference sequence). CDR3 coding DNA: TGTGCCAGTAGTATAGATGGAAGGACAGGGGCCGGGAGGCCCCACAATGAGCAGTTCTTC. It yields the protein CASSIDGRTGAGRPHNEQFF.